The text below deals with one T cell receptor beta chain. PCR was performed a second time for about 6 to 12 cycles using a sample-barcoded 5' primer and a J-beta primer mix. Each CDR3 protein is one row after TCRdb ran MiXCR on the 5' RACE reads. The profile shows about 720,000 distinct CDR3 sequences, roughly 25% of them singletons. The CDR3 is 16 amino acids. Germline V CDR1 and CDR2: MDHEN, SYDVKM. V was cut by 5 bases and J by 2 bases, with 15 bases left in between. This record comes from a study of blood T cells in healthy people across ages. These same data were also listed under a study on T cells of mothers and their children. That source reports: All donors were healthy and Caucasian; they were three mothers and their six children.

This chain connects TRBV28 to TRBJ1-4, with a weak D call TRBD1 (5 bases). This sequence originates from a boy younger than 18 in good health. The sequenced sample was blood. The CDR3 reads CASSKPGPNTNEKLFF. The CDR3 nucleotides read TGTGCCAGCAGTAAGCCAGGGCCAAACACTAATGAAAAACTGTTTTTT.